This note documents a single T cell receptor (beta chain) sequence. Its antigen is undetermined. The record originates from a study of shared clonotypes between healthy human individuals. The wider study: Samples came from a couple of female and a few male donors aged 18 to 49. Study outcomes and limitations: The study generally estimated greater richness for naive than memory subsets.

The assay ran at deep level. Sequencing was performed with immunoSEQ multiplex PCR; in TCRdb, only in-frame clones are kept and a portion is missing. The table has about 990,000 clones, approximately 80% seen once. V was clipped by 0 bases and J by 1 base, with 10 bases between them. The V gene's germline CDR1 is ENHRY and CDR2 SYGVKD. The CDR3 sequence is 16 residues long. Material: memory CD4+ T cells from PBMCs. The subset denotes: CD45RA-negative fraction. The chain joins TRBV10-3 to TRBJ1-5; D ambiguous. This receptor was taken from a man younger than 30 in good health. Some clones in this sample may be carry-over from other donors' samples. CDR3 amino acids: CAISESIGKSNQPQHF. DNA of the CDR3: TGTGCCATCAGTGAGTCAATAGGGAAGAGCAATCAGCCCCAGCATTTT.